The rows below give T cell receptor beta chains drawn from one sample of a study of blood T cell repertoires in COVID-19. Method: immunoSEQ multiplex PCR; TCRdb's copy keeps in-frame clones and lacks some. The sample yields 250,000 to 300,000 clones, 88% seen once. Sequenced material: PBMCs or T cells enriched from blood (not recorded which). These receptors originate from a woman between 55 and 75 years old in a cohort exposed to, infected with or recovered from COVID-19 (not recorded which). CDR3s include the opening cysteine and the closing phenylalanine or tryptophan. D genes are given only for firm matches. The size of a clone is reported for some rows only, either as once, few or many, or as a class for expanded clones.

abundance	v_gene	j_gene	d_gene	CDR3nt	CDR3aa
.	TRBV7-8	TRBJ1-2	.	TGTGCCATCCAACGGGGGAACAACTATGGCTACACCTTC	CAIQRGNNYGYTF
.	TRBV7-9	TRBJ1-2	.	TGTGCCAGCAGCTTAGCCGGGGATAACTATGGCTACACCTTC	CASSLAGDNYGYTF
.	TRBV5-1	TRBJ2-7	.	TGCGCCAGCCGTAGCGGCTACGAGCAGTACTTC	CASRSGYEQYF
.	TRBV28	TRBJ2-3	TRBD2	TGTGCCAGCATGGGACTAGCTAGAACAGATACGCAGTATTTT	CASMGLARTDTQYF
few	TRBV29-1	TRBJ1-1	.	TGCAGCGTTGTCGACCCGGGCACTGAAGCTTTCTTT	CSVVDPGTEAFF
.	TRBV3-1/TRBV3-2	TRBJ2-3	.	TGTGCCAGCAGCCATTACCGGGAGATTAGCACAGATACGCAGTATTTT	CASSHYREISTDTQYF
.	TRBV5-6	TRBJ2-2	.	TGTGCCAGCAGCAAAACAGGGAGTAACACCGGGGAGCTGTTTTTT	CASSKTGSNTGELFF
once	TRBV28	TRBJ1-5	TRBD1	TGTGCCAGCAGCCCTACAGGGGATAGCAATCAGCCCCAGCATTTT	CASSPTGDSNQPQHF
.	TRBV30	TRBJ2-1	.	TGTGCCTGGAGGCTAGGCGGGAATGAGCAGTTCTTC	CAWRLGGNEQFF
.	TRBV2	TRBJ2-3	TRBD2	TGTGCCAGCACCAGGGGACTAGCGGGAACTACTAGCACAGATACGCAGTATTTT	CASTRGLAGTTSTDTQYF
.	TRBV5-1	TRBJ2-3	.	TGCGCCAGCAGCCTCCCAGGGGCCAGCACAGATACGCAGTATTTT	CASSLPGASTDTQYF
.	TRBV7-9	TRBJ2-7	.	TGTGCCAGCAGCCCCACCCTGAGGCTCGAGCAGTACTTC	CASSPTLRLEQYF
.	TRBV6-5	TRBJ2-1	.	TGTGCCAGCAGTTACTCTCCCTCCAATGAGCAGTTCTTC	CASSYSPSNEQFF
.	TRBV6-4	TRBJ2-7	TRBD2	TGTGCCAGCAGTGTCATAGCGGGAGCCTCCTACGAGCAGTACTTC	CASSVIAGASYEQYF
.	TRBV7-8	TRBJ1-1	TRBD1	TGTGCCAGCAGCTTTACAGGGGGCGGCACTGAAGCTTTCTTT	CASSFTGGGTEAFF
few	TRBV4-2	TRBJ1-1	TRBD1	TGTGCCAGCAGCCAACCCAGACAGGGGGCCCCCACTGAAGCTTTCTTT	CASSQPRQGAPTEAFF
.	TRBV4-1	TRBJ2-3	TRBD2	TGCGCCAGCAGCCCGAGGACTAGCGGGAATAGGTGGACAGATACGCAGTATTTT	CASSPRTSGNRWTDTQYF
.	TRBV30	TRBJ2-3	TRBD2	TGTGCCGCATCGGGACTAGCGGGAGGATACACGCAGTATTTT	CAASGLAGGYTQYF
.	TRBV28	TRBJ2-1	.	TGTGCCAGCAGTTTCCTCCTAACAGGGTCCTACAATGAGCAGTTCTTC	CASSFLLTGSYNEQFF
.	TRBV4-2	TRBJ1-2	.	TGTGCCAGCAGCCCTATGGACAAGGCCATCTATGGCTACACCTTC	CASSPMDKAIYGYTF
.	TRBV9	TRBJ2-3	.	TGTGCCAGCAGCGTAGGACTAGTCACAGATACGCAGTATTTT	CASSVGLVTDTQYF
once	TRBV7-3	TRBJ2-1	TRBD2	TGTGCCAGCAGCCCCTGGACCGGGGGGGGAGAGCAGTTCTTC	CASSPWTGGGEQFF
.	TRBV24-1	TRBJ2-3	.	TGTGCCACCAGTGATCCAAGGCAGGGTAGCACAGATACGCAGTATTTT	CATSDPRQGSTDTQYF
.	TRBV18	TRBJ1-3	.	TGTGCCAGCTCACCGGGGAGGGAGAACACCATATATTTT	CASSPGRENTIYF
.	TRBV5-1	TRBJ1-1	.	TGCGCCAGCAGCACCGACAGGACTAGTGAAGCTTTCTTT	CASSTDRTSEAFF
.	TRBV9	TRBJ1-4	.	TGTGCCAGCAGCGTAGACAGAAATGAAAAACTGTTTTTT	CASSVDRNEKLFF
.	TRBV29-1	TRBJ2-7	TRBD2	TGCAGCGTTGCCCCCGGGACTAGCGGGTCCTACGAGCAGTACTTC	CSVAPGTSGSYEQYF
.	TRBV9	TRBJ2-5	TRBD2	TGTGCCAGCAGCGTAGGGACTAGCGGCCTACAAGAGACCCAGTACTTC	CASSVGTSGLQETQYF